The clone carrying this T cell receptor (beta chain) was counted only a few times. Its specificity is unknown. Generated by immunoSEQ multiplex PCR, the TCRdb table keeps only in-frame clones and is missing some. This table holds 20,000 to 30,000 clones, 58% found once. This record belongs to a study of radiation and T cells in renal cell carcinoma. From germline, CDR1 is SGHRS and CDR2 YFSETQ. V shed 4 bases and J shed 0 bases, with 10 bases lying between them. The CDR3 covers 15 residues. Study-wide findings and caveats: Compared with controls, irradiated tumors showed greater TCR clonality. Irradiated tumors held more dominant CDR3 motifs than control tumors.

Treatment reported: treatment-naive control, cytoreductive nephrectomy. Clear cell pathology was present in this patient's renal cell carcinoma. Control tumor donors were several females and about a dozen males, median age about 50 years. The sequencing used tumor tissue, collected from a patient whose treatment was nephrectomy without radiotherapy. This receptor was obtained from a man in his forties with renal cell carcinoma. J is TRBJ2-2 and V is TRBV5-1, with a weak D call TRBD1 (5 bases). CDR3 bases: TGCGCCAGCAGCCCTGGACACACGAACACCGGGGAGCTGTTTTTT. Its translation: CASSPGHTNTGELFF. The variable domain in full, completed from reference TRBV5-1 and TRBJ2-2, reads KAGVTQTPRYLIKTRGQQVTLSCSPISGHRSVSWYQQTPGQGLQFLFEYFSETQRNKGNFPGRFSGRQFSNSRSEMNVSTLELGDSALYLCASSPGHTNTGELFFGEGSRLTVL.